Listed here is a single T cell receptor beta chain. Its antigen target is currently unknown. No much larger clone is present one base from it, and per-base qualities are unavailable. The sample has other DNA sequences that encode this CDR3 too. From its cysteine to its phenylalanine, the CDR3 spans 15 amino acids. The kept DNA is CDR3 alone, 45 bases in frame from the first base. Trimming removed 0 bases from V and 0 bases from J, leaving 9 bases between the germline ends. As encoded in the germline V gene, CDR1 is MNHEY while CDR2 is SVGAGI. This record comes from a study of shared clonotypes between healthy human individuals (dated by TCRdb to about 2020). For the study in its entirety: The cohort comprised two women and a few men aged 18 to 49 years. Between about 0.94 and 10 billion PBMCs per donor were obtained by leukapheresis. For each donor, three plates each were used for CD4 naive and CD4 memory, two plates were used for CD8 naive, and one plate was used for CD8 memory. To increase sequencing depth and limit assay-specific biases, TCR repertoire library preparation and sequencing were carried out by different laboratories using diverse techniques. The study deeply sequenced blood TCR repertoires of five healthy adults to estimate repertoire size and the extent of clonotype sharing between individuals. The full study reports these points: Naive subsets generally had larger estimated clonotype richness than memory subsets did. Approximately 5% of naive CD4, 3.5% of naive CD8, approximately 2.2% of memory CD4, and less than 0.45% of memory CD8 clonotypes were shared across several donors. Because the study included a small number of donors, the genetic and exposure-history diversity represented was limited. Based on pairwise subsampling, the degree of clonotype sharing among donors was expected to be affected by sequencing depth. Higher generation probabilities were observed for clonotypes shared by all four sorted-subset donors than for non-shared clonotypes. Rarefaction of sorted-subset datasets indicated incomplete sequencing despite the large sequencing depth. Sampling was restricted to blood, and TCR repertoires in tissue are likely to differ from TCR repertoires in blood.

Using the deep immunoSEQ assay, TCR CDR3 regions were amplified from genomic DNA by multiplex PCR. Extracted genomic DNA from each cell subset was spread evenly across all wells of several immunoSEQ 96-well plates, with each plate serving as a replicate. For sorted subsets, approximately 210 ng genomic DNA, equal to about 30,000 T cell genomes, was loaded into each replicate PCR. The purified libraries were quantified using a Qubit 3.0 fluorometer, sized with a Bioanalyzer 2100, and then quantified again using the KAPA Library Quantification kit. A separate single-read 150-cycle Illumina NextSeq 550 flow cell was used to sequence each immunoSEQ 96-well plate. The study's own analysis went as follows. Because the immunoSEQ output included only junctional sequences and no quality scores, the filtering could not be the same as the filtering used for full-length reads. To assign V/J genes and CDR3, sequences were annotated against IMGT germline references using PyIR, a Python wrapper for IgBLAST v1.9. Any read was removed if the V/J assignment was weak (E-value above 1e-6), the CDR3 was missing, or the read contained stop codons, out-of-frame junctions, or ambiguous translated residues. A V3J clonotype was defined by an identical inferred V gene, J gene, and CDR3 amino acid sequence. Percentage overlap between repertoires was computed as shared unique clonotypes divided by the size of the smaller repertoire. Richness of each repertoire was evaluated using RTK rarefaction, the Chao1 estimator, and Recon v2.1 estimates of unobserved clonotypes. Generation probabilities were computed with OLGA for all TCRbeta clonotypes obtained by the gDNA method from several donors. Here the immuneACCESS table is served through TCRdb, limited to in-frame sequences with V and J called. Missing clones are a known gap in these copies; in checked studies unresolved V genes cover under half, and the rest lacks a known reason. The V and J calls and clone size are taken from that table; D and trimming were inferred from the DNA. The sample data list approximately 2.1 million clones, and roughly 93% of these were observed just once. Of the sample, 0.35% to 0.45% falls within the top ten clones.

The donors were healthy, HIV-negative adults who had no recently reported acute infections or vaccinations. Only Caucasian adults living in Nashville, Tennessee, USA were represented among the donors. CD4+ T cells were enriched by magnetic negative selection, after which naive cells were positively selected on CD45RA and the negative fraction was taken as the memory subset. Blood was collected by leukapheresis, and PBMCs were isolated by Ficoll-Histopaque density gradient centrifugation and then cryopreserved in liquid nitrogen vapor phase. Analytical flow cytometry was used to check the purity and quantity of each magnetically sorted T cell population. From each sorted fraction, genomic DNA was isolated and quantified by UV absorbance on a Nanodrop 2000c.

The sequence derives from a man between 18 and 35 years old in good health. Some clones in this sample may be carry-over from other donors' samples. Material for sequencing was naive CD4+ T cells from PBMCs. The meaning of the sample's cell subset or site label: CD45RA+ positively selected. The rearranged chain carries TRBV6-5 and TRBJ2-7, with an unclear D gene assignment. The CDR3 protein sequence reads: CASSYSSGASYEQYF. The sequenced DNA: TGTGCCAGCAGTTACTCTAGTGGCGCCTCCTACGAGCAGTACTTC.